One sample yielded the 31 T cell receptor beta chains listed below, sequenced in a study of T cells after posttransplantation cyclophosphamide. Here immunoSEQ multiplex PCR was the method, and the copy in TCRdb shows in-frame clones only, minus some. The repertoire includes about 4,300 clones, approximately 80% of them detected once, and 35% to 50% sits in the top ten. Cyclophosphamide on days +3 and +4 followed busulfan-fludarabine conditioning and a marrow graft. This sample comprised PBMCs, obtained 29 days after a stem cell transplant with posttransplant cyclophosphamide. These receptors all stem from a male patient aged 45-60 years who received an allogeneic stem cell transplant from an unrelated donor, was CMV-positive, and had acute GVHD only. Some T cells may originate from the graft donor.

This clone was seen once. The V call is TRBV20-1, the J call TRBJ1-1; no definite D call. Germline V gene lookup returns CDR1 DFQATT and CDR2 SNEGSKA (reference sequence). The CDR3 has 11 amino acids. With 3 bases removed from V and 1 base from J, the gap between germline ends came to 3 bases. DNA for the CDR3: TGCAGTGCTAGCGGGAACACTGAAGCTTTCTTT. It codes for CSASGNTEAFF.

This sequence joins TRBV13 and TRBJ2-7; no reliable D call. The CDR3 covers 12 residues. The V gene lost 5 bases and the J gene lost 9 bases, with 14 bases spanning the gap. Germline lookup yields CDR1 PRHDT and CDR2 FYEKMQ (reference sequence). The CDR3 region is CASSRQGDWQYF. DNA for the CDR3: TGTGCCAGCAGCCGGCAAGGCGACTGGCAGTACTTC.

The chain links TRBV10-1 to TRBJ2-3, with TRBD1 matching over 7 bases. The CDR3 is made up of 14 amino acids. V gave up 0 bases and J gave up 4 bases; unmatched junction bases: 1. The germline V gene has CDR1 WNHNN and CDR2 SYGVQD (reference sequence). CDR3 residues: CASSESGGPDTQYF. CDR3 sequence (DNA): TGCGCCAGCAGTGAGTCAGGGGGCCCAGATACGCAGTATTTT.

V and J are TRBV5-1 and TRBJ2-1; D not resolved. V was shortened by 0 bases and J by 3 bases, with 16 bases between the two germline ends. Looked up from germline, CDR1 is SGHRS and CDR2 is YFSETQ. This CDR3 contains 17 residues. CDR3 residues: CASSLASISSGYNEQFF. As DNA, the CDR3 is TGCGCCAGCAGCTTGGCTTCCATTTCATCAGGCTACAATGAGCAGTTCTTC.

The chain joins TRBV7-3 to TRBJ2-1; D might be TRBD2 (5 bases). CDR1 is SGHTA, CDR2 FQGTGA, per germline. The CDR3 totals 15 residues. V lost 5 bases and J lost 5, with 16 bases in between. CDR3 DNA: TGTGCCAGCAGCCTCCACCCGGGATGGGACAATGAGCAGTTCTTC. As protein: CASSLHPGWDNEQFF.

The chain links TRBV7-8 to TRBJ2-7, with D perhaps TRBD1 (5 bases). Germline-derived CDR1 and CDR2 are SGHVS and FQNEAQ. The ends were cut back, 5 bases at V and 6 bases at J, with 20 bases in the middle. The CDR3 has 15 residues. As DNA, the CDR3 is TGTGCCAGCAGCCATCTCATGGGGCCCATGGGCGAGCAGTACTTC. Amino acids: CASSHLMGPMGEQYF.

This rearrangement joins TRBV6-6 to TRBJ2-1; TRBD1 aligns across 10 bases. Germline loops: CDR1 MNHNY, CDR2 SVGAGI (reference sequence). Trimming removed 8 bases from V and 10 bases from J; junction bases left unmatched: 17. The CDR3 extends over 16 amino acids. The CDR3 region has the DNA TGTGCCAGCCTGAATCCCGGGACAGGGGTTTCTGGAGAGCAGTTCTTC. Protein sequence: CASLNPGTGVSGEQFF.

The V gene is TRBV9, the J gene TRBJ1-1, with TRBD1 identical over 9 bases. CDR1 and CDR2 (germline): SGDLS, YYNGEE. The ends lost 0 bases at V and 4 bases at J; junction bases unmatched: 4. CDR3 length equals 15 residues. CDR3 sequence reads: CASSVAGGQGTEAFF. Written as DNA, the CDR3 is TGTGCCAGCAGCGTAGCTGGGGGACAGGGCACTGAAGCTTTCTTT.

This clone is classed as large (0.1 to 1%). The chain joins TRBV4-1 to TRBJ2-1; TRBD2 agrees at 11 bases. V was pared by 5 bases and J by 6 bases, with 6 bases of the junction left unmatched. From germline, CDR1 is MGHRA and CDR2 YSYEKL. CDR3 length equals 15 residues. This CDR3 reads CASSSLAGGTNEQFF. CDR3 DNA: TGCGCCAGCAGCTCGCTAGCGGGAGGAACCAATGAGCAGTTCTTC.

This clone was recorded once. The CDR3 here is CASSDVAGGVYEQFF. Here the CDR3 DNA reads TGTGCCAGCAGTGACGTAGCGGGGGGGGTTTATGAGCAGTTCTTC. This rearrangement joins TRBV25-1 to TRBJ2-1, with 11 bases lining up with TRBD2. This CDR3 is built from 15 residues. J lost 8 bases, V lost 3 bases, and 6 bases had no gene match. The V gene's germline CDR1 is MGHDK and CDR2 SYGVNS.

The rearrangement joins TRBV6-1 to TRBJ2-7; no reliable D call. The CDR3 runs to 15 residues. The V gene's germline CDR1 is MNHNS and CDR2 SASEGT. The ends were cut back, 5 bases at V and 0 bases at J, with 14 bases in the middle. The chain's CDR3 is CASSIPGRSSYEQYF. For the CDR3, the DNA is TGTGCCAGCAGTATCCCTGGAAGGAGCTCCTACGAGCAGTACTTC.

J is TRBJ1-1 and V is TRBV5-1; D unclear. Germline CDR1 is SGHRS and CDR2 is YFSETQ. Trimming cost V 0 bases and J 1 base, with 4 bases left between them. The CDR3 runs 13 residues. CDR3 DNA sequence: TGCGCCAGCAGCTTGGACACGAACACTGAAGCTTTCTTT. Translation: CASSLDTNTEAFF.

The chain employs TRBV18 and TRBJ1-4; 7 nucleotides align to TRBD1. The V segment lost 3 bases and the J segment 7 bases; nucleotides outside the gene matches: 8. Germline lookup yields CDR1 KGHSH and CDR2 LQKENI. The CDR3 is 15 residues long. Here the CDR3 DNA reads TGTGCCAGCTCACCGCAGGGACAGAACGTTGAAAAACTGTTTTTT. Translation: CASSPQGQNVEKLFF.

This clone occurred once. The rearrangement links TRBV29-1 to TRBJ1-1; maybe TRBD1 (5 bases). Trimming removed 0 bases at V and 11 bases at J, with 13 bases between. Germline assignment: CDR1 SQVTM and CDR2 ANQGSEA. This CDR3 is 12 amino acids long. The CDR3, as DNA: TGCAGCGTTGAAGATCAGGGCAGAGTGGCTTTCTTT. It codes for CSVEDQGRVAFF.

V gene TRBV14 combines with J gene TRBJ2-5; a possible D gene is TRBD2 (6 bases). The CDR3 covers 18 residues. The V gene's germline CDR1 is SGHDN and CDR2 FVKESK. Between the trimmed V and J ends, which lost 6 bases and 5 bases, there was a span of 28 bases. The DNA of the CDR3 is TGTGCCAGCAGTCCCCTTCGGGACTCGACTCTGCAGAGGGAGACCCAGTACTTC. Translation gives CASSPLRDSTLQRETQYF.

This clone was picked up a small number of times. The chain has TRBV10-3 and TRBJ2-1, with unresolved D. Per the germline V gene, CDR1 is ENHRY and CDR2 is SYGVKD. The V end was cut by 2 bases, the J end by 7 bases, with 6 bases between. This CDR3 is built from 12 residues. CDR3: CAISEIRNEQFF. The CDR3 DNA sequence: TGTGCCATCAGTGAGATCCGGAATGAGCAGTTCTTC.

The CDR3 region is CASSRKQENDEKLFF. The CDR3 DNA is TGCGCCAGCAGCCGCAAACAGGAGAATGATGAAAAACTGTTTTTT. The chain is built from TRBV4-1 and TRBJ1-4; tentatively, D is TRBD1 (5 bases). The germline V and J ends were trimmed by 4 bases and 6 bases, with 15 bases remaining between them. In germline, CDR1 is MGHRA, CDR2 YSYEKL. The CDR3 extends over 15 amino acids.

Here the CDR3 DNA reads TGTGCCAGCAGTGAAGCATGGTTCCTCGGGGATTCACCCCTCCACTTT. Translated: CASSEAWFLGDSPLHF. The rearrangement joins TRBV6-1 to TRBJ1-6; D unresolved. Deletions cut 0 bases from V and 8 bases from J, with 14 bases between. CDR1 is MNHNS, CDR2 SASEGT, per germline. The CDR3 sequence is 16 residues long.

J is TRBJ2-2 and V is TRBV7-9, with 10 positions matching TRBD1. CDR1 is SEHNR and CDR2 is FQNEAQ in the germline V gene (reference sequence). Unmatched junction bases numbered 10, after V lost 5 bases and J lost 4 bases. This CDR3 has 17 amino acids. Here the CDR3 reads CASSTGGTGAGTGELFF. The CDR3 DNA reads as TGTGCCAGCAGCACCGGTGGGACAGGGGCGGGCACCGGGGAGCTGTTTTTT.

The gene calls are TRBV9 and TRBJ2-5; 9 positions agree with TRBD2. V shed 4 bases and J 0 bases; nucleotides not matched to a gene: 7. Germline lookup yields CDR1 SGDLS and CDR2 YYNGEE. CDR3 size: 16 residues. The CDR3 sequence: CASSPRSGSNQETQYF. DNA for the CDR3: TGTGCCAGCAGCCCCCGTAGCGGGAGTAACCAAGAGACCCAGTACTTC.

J is TRBJ2-1 and V is TRBV6-5; 7 nucleotides line up with TRBD2. This CDR3 comprises 15 residues. Per germline, CDR1 MNHEY and CDR2 SVGAGI. The ends lost 4 bases at V and 9 bases at J; junction bases unmatched: 12. CDR3 protein: CASSLMGGGAAEQFF. In DNA form, the CDR3 reads TGTGCCAGCAGTTTAATGGGGGGAGGGGCCGCTGAGCAGTTCTTC.

This clone was recorded a few times. The chain links TRBV7-8 to TRBJ1-2; 9 positions agree with TRBD1. The length of the CDR3 is 19 residues. Losses at the gene ends were 5 bases for V and 6 bases for J; bases not matched to a gene: 22. The V gene's germline CDR1 is SGHVS and CDR2 FQNEAQ. CDR3 loop: CASSLRPGQGSHGADGYTF. The CDR3 DNA sequence: TGTGCCAGCAGCCTCCGACCGGGACAGGGTAGTCACGGGGCGGATGGCTACACCTTC. The whole variable domain, remainder taken from reference TRBV7-8 and TRBJ1-2, is GAGVSQSPRYKVAKRGQDVALRCDPISGHVSLFWYQQALGQGPEFLTYFQNEAQLDKSGLPSDRFFAERPEGSVSTLKIQRTQQEDSAVYLCASSLRPGQGSHGADGYTFGSGTRLTVV.

The rearrangement links TRBV4-3 to TRBJ2-7, with TRBD1 matching 9 bases. V shed 4 bases, J shed 3 bases, and the junction held 7 bases outside the gene matches. CDR1 and CDR2 from the germline V gene are LGHNA and YSLEER. CDR3 length: 15 residues. The CDR3 region has the DNA TGCGCCAGCAGCCGAGCGACAGGGGGGGGCTACGAGCAGTACTTC. Protein sequence: CASSRATGGGYEQYF.

V and J are TRBV9 and TRBJ2-5; 11 positions agree with TRBD2. Germline V gene lookup returns CDR1 SGDLS and CDR2 YYNGEE. The trim removed 6 bases at V and 4 bases at J, leaving 5 bases unmatched. The CDR3 spans 14 residues. The CDR3 here is CASTAGTSGETQYF. The CDR3 DNA is TGTGCCAGCACCGCTGGGACTAGCGGAGAGACCCAGTACTTC. The entire variable domain, with the rest obtained from reference TRBV9 and TRBJ2-5, is as follows: DSGVTQTPKHLITATGQRVTLRCSPRSGDLSVYWYQQSLDQGLQFLIQYYNGEERAKGNILERFSAQQFPDLHSELNLSSLELGDSALYFCASTAGTSGETQYFGPGTRLLVL.

Remarks on this clone: Other DNA sequences from this sample encode an identical CDR3 as well. The genes are TRBV9 and TRBJ2-1, with 8 positions matching TRBD2. This CDR3 comprises 15 residues. Germline V gene data show CDR1 as SGDLS and CDR2 as YYNGEE. The V gene end was trimmed by 0 bases and the J gene end by 6 bases; junction bases not matched to a gene: 5. DNA of the CDR3: TGTGCCAGCAGCGTAGCGGGAGGGCAAGGCAATGAGCAGTTCTTC. Protein product: CASSVAGGQGNEQFF.

With regard to this clone: A single base is all that separates this from a far larger clone, so a read error is likely. The chain has TRBV7-9 and TRBJ2-4; D possibly corresponds to TRBD2 (6 bases). The germline gives CDR1 SEHNR, CDR2 FQNEAQ (reference sequence). The CDR3 sequence is 16 residues long. The CDR3, as DNA: TGTTCCAGCAGCTCCAATCTAGCGCTAGCCAAAAACATTCAGTACTTC. This codes for CSSSSNLALAKNIQYF.

The V and J genes are TRBV5-1 and TRBJ1-2; the match to TRBD1 covers 7 bases. Per germline, CDR1 SGHRS and CDR2 YFSETQ. J lost 4 bases, V lost 3 bases, and 9 bases had no gene match. CDR3 length: 15 residues. The CDR3 protein is CASSSGQPFLYGYTF. The CDR3, as DNA: TGCGCCAGCAGCTCGGGACAGCCGTTTCTCTATGGCTACACCTTC.

The CDR3 DNA reads as TGTGCCAGTAGTCCGACAGGGGATCAGGGCACCGGGGAGCTGTTTTTT. Translating gives CASSPTGDQGTGELFF. V usage is TRBV19 and J usage is TRBJ2-2, with TRBD1 matching 8 bases. The length of the CDR3 is 16 residues. V was clipped by 5 bases and J by 4 bases; unmatched bases: 9. Looked up from germline, CDR1 is LNHDA and CDR2 is SQIVND (reference sequence).

The chain carries TRBV6-5 and TRBJ2-7; TRBD2 matches 7 bases. Germline V CDR1 and CDR2: MNHEY, SVGAGI. V lost 2 bases, J lost 3 bases, and 1 base stayed unmatched. The CDR3 is 13 residues long. The CDR3 loop reads CASSYREGYEQYF. CDR3 DNA: TGTGCCAGCAGTTACAGGGAGGGCTACGAGCAGTACTTC.

This clone occurred once. The chain links TRBV5-8 to TRBJ2-1, with D possibly TRBD2 on 5 matching bases. The CDR3 runs 12 residues. The V end was cut by 4 bases, the J end by 9 bases, with 11 bases between. CDR1 SGHTS and CDR2 YDEGEE come from the germline V gene. The CDR3 region is CASSPGLAEQFF. The CDR3 DNA reads TGTGCCAGCAGCCCCGGACTGGCTGAGCAGTTCTTC.

Written as DNA, the CDR3 is TGTGCCAGCAGCTTAGTGGAGAATGAGCAGTTCTTC. Translating it yields CASSLVENEQFF. This chain connects TRBV5-4 to TRBJ2-1, with D unclear. Looked up from germline, CDR1 is SGHNT and CDR2 is YYREEE (reference sequence). Deletions cut 2 bases from V and 7 bases from J, with 7 bases between. The length of the CDR3 is 12 residues.